The 10 T cell receptor beta chains in this list originate from one sample, sequenced in a study of identical twins (dated by TCRdb to the mid-2010s). The library relied on 5' RACE. The run used an Illumina HiSeq 2000. The public reads were reanalyzed by TCRdb: fastp trimming at Q25, MiXCR alignment, in-frame beta chains only. Entries are consolidated by CDR3 protein sequence, retaining the most common genes and DNA. The sample table contains 1.5 million to 2 million distinct CDR3 sequences; only one count was recorded for 32% of them. Over 0.25% of the sample goes to the ten largest clones. Sequenced input: cord blood. All receptors derive from a newborn girl in good health.

This clonotype was counted only a few times. The gene calls are TRBV30 and TRBJ1-1; D may be TRBD1 (5 bases). Trimming left V 2 bases short and J 1 base short, with 14 bases between. Germline V lookup: CDR1 GTSNPN, CDR2 SVGIG (reference sequence). The CDR3 is 15 amino acids. The chain's CDR3 is CAWSWVRATNTEAFF. The CDR3 bases are TGTGCCTGGAGTTGGGTCAGGGCAACGAACACTGAAGCTTTCTTT.

The chain couples TRBV3-1 to TRBJ2-3; the match to TRBD2 covers 15 bases. Germline CDR1 reads LGHDT; CDR2 reads YNNKEL (reference sequence). V dropped 4 bases and J dropped 6; count of bases not matched to a gene: 8. The CDR3 is made up of 17 amino acids. The CDR3 loop is CASSLGLAGGLVDTQYF. For the CDR3, the DNA is TGTGCCAGCAGCCTAGGACTAGCGGGGGGGCTCGTGGATACGCAGTATTTT.

In regard to this clonotype: This clone may be a read error of a much larger clone one base away. V and J are TRBV12-3 or TRBV12-4 and TRBJ2-5; 7 bases agree with TRBD1. V gave up 4 bases and J gave up 4 bases; unmatched junction bases: 12. CDR3 length equals 16 residues. The DNA for the CDR3 is TGTGCCAGCAGTTCTGCCGTGACAGGGAATAGAGAGACCCAGTACTTC. Encoded protein: CASSSAVTGNRETQYF.

This clonotype appeared a few times. The chain uses TRBV5-1 and TRBJ2-1, with TRBD1 matching 9 bases. The closer fit of TRBJ2-7 to the DNA end suggests the J call may be wrong. CDR3 length: 15 residues. The germline gives CDR1 SGHRS, CDR2 YFSETQ. CDR3 nucleotide sequence: TGCGCCAGCAGCTTTACAGGGGGCTCCTACAATGAGCAGTACTTC. Translating gives CASSFTGGSYNEQYF.

There are many counts of this clonotype. The DNA of the CDR3 is TGTGCCATCAGTGCGTACGGGACAGTTAAAGGCTACACCTTC. Protein: CAISAYGTVKGYTF. The V gene is TRBV10-3, the J gene TRBJ1-2; 7 nucleotides align to TRBD1. The CDR3 is 14 residues long. The V and J ends lost 4 bases and 8 bases, in that order; junction bases with no gene match: 10. The germline V gene encodes CDR1 ENHRY and CDR2 SYGVKD.

The chain is built from TRBV5-5 and TRBJ2-1, with 7 bases matching TRBD2. Germline CDR1 SGHKS, CDR2 YYEKEE (reference sequence). The trim removed 4 bases at V and 0 bases at J, leaving 7 bases unmatched. The CDR3 is made up of 16 amino acids. This CDR3 is CASSLLAELSYNEQFF. The CDR3 DNA follows: TGTGCCAGCAGCCTTCTAGCGGAACTCTCCTACAATGAGCAGTTCTTC.

This clonotype was observed a few times. This chain connects TRBV20-1 to TRBJ2-1; tentative D call: TRBD2 (7 bases). Germline lookup yields CDR1 DFQATT and CDR2 SNEGSKA (reference sequence). The CDR3 totals 17 residues. V lost 1 base, J lost 3 bases, and 19 bases lay in between. CDR3 coding DNA: TGCAGTGCTAGAGTCTCAGGAGGCGGGGGCCTCTACAATGAGCAGTTCTTC. Its translation is CSARVSGGGGLYNEQFF.

In this sample, this clonotype turned up a few times. The rearrangement joins TRBV4-1 to TRBJ1-2, with 9 nucleotides matching TRBD1. The length of the CDR3 is 16 residues. Trimming cost V 6 bases and J 4 bases; bases outside gene matches: 12. The germline V gene encodes CDR1 MGHRA and CDR2 YSYEKL. CDR3 coding DNA: TGCGCCAGCAGAAACCCCGCGGGACAGGGTATCTATGGCTACACCTTC. Translating it yields CASRNPAGQGIYGYTF.

The V gene is TRBV20-1, the J gene TRBJ2-7; D is ambiguous. Germline CDR1 reads DFQATT; CDR2 reads SNEGSKA (reference sequence). Trimming cost V 3 bases and J 2 bases, with 14 bases left between them. This CDR3 region has 14 residues. The CDR3 protein is CSASGYFSTYEQYF. CDR3 nucleotides: TGCAGTGCTAGCGGGTATTTTAGTACCTACGAGCAGTACTTC.

The chain joins TRBV20-1 to TRBJ2-3; no clear D gene. Germline lookup yields CDR1 DFQATT and CDR2 SNEGSKA (reference sequence). With 2 bases removed from V and 7 bases from J, the gap between germline ends came to 4 bases. This CDR3 spans 10 amino acids. The CDR3 spells CSARRNTQYF. As DNA, the CDR3 is TGCAGTGCTAGACGGAATACGCAGTATTTT.